Sequencing of this TCR beta chain was carried out in a study of T-cell memory formation after mild COVID-19. The CDR3 is 14 residues long. Germline V gene data show CDR1 as LGHNA and CDR2 as YSLEER. V lost 1 base to trimming and J lost 1 base, with 7 bases between them. TCRdb reprocessed the 5' RACE reads via MiXCR and lists one record per CDR3 protein. The table shows 300,000 to 400,000 distinct CDR3 sequences, with under 30% occurring only once. The V call is TRBV4-3, the J call TRBJ1-1; D gene unclear. The receptor was derived from an adult woman who had mild COVID-19 (a few samples of this study predate the infection). Cell type and time point are not known. Input material: PBMCs or a T cell subset sorted from them (not recorded which). The CDR3 sequence is CASSQGAKNTEAFF. DNA for the CDR3: TGCGCCAGCAGCCAAGGAGCGAAGAACACTGAAGCTTTCTTT.